Described below is a single TCR beta chain sequence and its context. This sample is drawn from a study of blood T cell repertoires in COVID-19. Study-level background: The United States, Italy and Spain provided the acute and convalescent COVID-19 samples. PBMCs, B-cell-depleted T cells, or T cells were the source of the cDNA or gDNA that made up the material.

Authors' data handling: Estimation of nucleated cell counts relied on the amplification of reference gene primers. Method: immunoSEQ multiplex PCR; TCRdb's copy keeps in-frame clones and lacks some. V, J and clone size are those of that table, while D and trimming were read from the DNA. The profile shows around 150,000 clones, 90% to 95% of them singletons. Deletions cut 5 bases from V and 6 bases from J, with 17 bases between. The CDR3 length is 14 residues. The germline gives CDR1 LNHDA, CDR2 SQIVND (reference sequence). This TCR came from a woman aged 50 to 60 with acute or convalescent COVID-19. The chain carries TRBV19 and TRBJ2-7; D possibly corresponds to TRBD1 (6 bases). The sample taken for sequencing was peripheral blood. The CDR3 DNA sequence: TGTGCCAGTAGTTCTCCGGGACAAGGAGGCGAGCAGTACTTC. It encodes CASSSPGQGGEQYF.